This T cell receptor beta chain was sequenced during a study of shared clonotypes between healthy human individuals. The CDR3 spans 15 residues. Germline V gives CDR1 LNHDA, CDR2 SQIVND (reference sequence). Trimming took 3 bases from V and 1 from J, leaving 12 bases between them. TCRdb keeps only in-frame clones here, not all; method: immunoSEQ multiplex PCR. The table has about 2.4 million clones, 80% to 95% seen once. This chain links TRBV19 with TRBJ1-1; TRBD1 is a possible D gene (6 bases). The sequence was obtained from a young man in good health. Some clones in this sample may be carry-over from other donors' samples. The sample comprised naive CD4+ T cells from PBMCs. Indicated subset: CD45RA+ positively selected. The CDR3 nucleotides are TGTGCCAGTAGTATTAGGGCGGGACAGAACACTGAAGCTTTCTTT. Encoded protein: CASSIRAGQNTEAFF.